The clone carrying this T cell receptor beta chain was detected a few times. Antigen specificity is unknown. Primed by a sample-barcoded 5' primer and a J-beta primer mix, a second PCR proceeded for roughly 6 to 12 cycles. TCRdb reprocessed the 5' RACE reads with MiXCR, giving one entry per CDR3 protein. The sample lists 450,000 to 600,000 distinct CDR3 sequences, about 29% occurring once. The sample comes from a study of blood T cells in healthy people across ages. The germline CDR1 and CDR2 sequences are MNHEY and SVGEGT. The length of the CDR3 is 15 residues. V shed 6 bases, J shed 7 bases, and the junction held 8 bases outside the gene matches. Study outcomes and limitations: No conclusive comparison of naive versus antigen-experienced cells was possible with unsorted PBMCs.

Healthy Caucasian individuals from Russia aged about 6 to 95 were enrolled as donors. This sample was also put to use in a study of T cells of mothers and their children.

This clonotype was obtained from a boy aged 2-9 years in good health. The sample was blood. The chain joins TRBV6-2 or TRBV6-3 to TRBJ2-1, with 11 bases that match TRBD2. The CDR3 coding sequence is TGTGCCAGCAGAGACACTAGCGGGAGTTTTAATGAGCAGTTCTTC. Its translation: CASRDTSGSFNEQFF.